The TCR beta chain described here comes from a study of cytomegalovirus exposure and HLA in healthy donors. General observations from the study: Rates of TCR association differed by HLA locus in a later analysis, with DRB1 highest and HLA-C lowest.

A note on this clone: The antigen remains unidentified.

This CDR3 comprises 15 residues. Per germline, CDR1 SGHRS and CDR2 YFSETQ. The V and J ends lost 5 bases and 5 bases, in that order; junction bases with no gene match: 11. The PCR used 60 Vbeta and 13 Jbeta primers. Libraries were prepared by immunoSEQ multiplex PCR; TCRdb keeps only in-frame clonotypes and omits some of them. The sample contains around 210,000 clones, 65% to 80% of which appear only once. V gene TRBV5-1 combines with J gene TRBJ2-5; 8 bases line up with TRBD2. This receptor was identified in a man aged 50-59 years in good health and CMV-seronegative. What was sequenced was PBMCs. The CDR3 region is CASSSGLARGETQYF. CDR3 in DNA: TGCGCCAGCAGTTCCGGACTAGCCCGGGGGGAGACCCAGTACTTC.